These 19 T cell receptor beta chains share one sample of origin, sequenced in a study of identical twins. Using its own MiXCR run on the 5' RACE reads, TCRdb lists one record per CDR3 protein. Of 700,000 or so distinct CDR3 sequences listed, more than 6.5% are singletons. These data are also associated with another study on yellow fever vaccine responses in identical twins.

The specimen was PBMCs. The source is a woman aged 18-29 years in good health.

This clonotype was detected only a few times. No conserved phenylalanine or tryptophan is present at the end of the CDR3, so a read error is the likely explanation. The chain's CDR3 is CASSQGDRGIGSPLHV. The CDR3 DNA is TGTGCCAGCAGCCAAGGAGACAGGGGTATTGGGTCACCCCTCCACGTT. This chain connects TRBV3-1 to TRBJ1-6; 8 bases align to TRBD1. V was pared by 1 base and J by 10 bases, with 9 bases of the junction left unmatched. The germline V gene encodes CDR1 LGHDT and CDR2 YNNKEL (reference sequence). This CDR3 comprises 16 residues.

The chain uses TRBV3-1 and TRBJ2-2; unclear D gene. CDR3 length: 15 amino acids. With 4 bases removed from V and 0 bases from J, the gap between germline ends came to 9 bases. Germline V gene sequence: CDR1 LGHDT, CDR2 YNNKEL (reference sequence). The CDR3 reads CASSLRRANTGELFF. CDR3 bases: TGTGCCAGCAGCCTCCGACGGGCGAACACCGGGGAGCTGTTTTTT. The whole variable domain, filled in from reference TRBV3-1 and TRBJ2-2, reads DTAVSQTPKYLVTQMGNDKSIKCEQNLGHDTMYWYKQDSKKFLKIMFSYNNKELIINETVPNRFSPKSPDKAHLNLHINSLELGDSAVYFCASSLRRANTGELFFGEGSRLTVL.

The table lists this clonotype with many counts. The chain carries TRBV11-2 and TRBJ2-3; 9 nucleotides align to TRBD2. CDR1 and CDR2 (germline): SGHAT, FQNNGV. CDR3 length: 18 amino acids. V lost 2 bases and J lost 1; bases outside the gene matches: 10. The CDR3 nucleotides are TGTGCCAGCAGCTTATGGAGCGGGGGGTACCGCGGCACAGATACGCAGTATTTT. Amino acids: CASSLWSGGYRGTDTQYF.

The chain combines TRBV4-2 with TRBJ2-2; D is uncertain. The CDR3 spans 11 residues. CDR1 and CDR2 from the germline V gene are LGHNA and YNFKEQ. Trimming shortened V by 10 bases and J by 3 bases, and 6 bases separated the two germline ends. The CDR3 here is CATKDTGELFF. The CDR3 coding sequence is TGTGCCACCAAAGACACCGGGGAGCTGTTTTTT.

This clonotype has ten or more counts. The chain employs TRBV10-2 and TRBJ2-1; D assignment may be TRBD1 or TRBD2 (5 bases each). Trimming left V 3 bases short and J 3 bases short, with 12 bases between. The CDR3 is 15 amino acids. The V gene's germline CDR1 is WSHSY and CDR2 SAAADI. CDR3 loop: CASSETGTIYNEQFF. In nucleotides, the CDR3 is TGCGCCAGCAGTGAAACCGGGACCATCTACAATGAGCAGTTCTTC.

This clonotype was recorded a few times. This chain connects TRBV4-3 to TRBJ1-6; D gene uncertain. The length of the CDR3 is 15 residues. The V gene lost 4 bases and the J gene lost 7 bases, with 14 bases spanning the gap. Per the germline V gene, CDR1 is LGHNA and CDR2 is YSLEER. This chain's CDR3 is CASSPTGVRNSPLHF. CDR3 sequence (DNA): TGCGCCAGCAGCCCCACCGGAGTTAGGAATTCACCCCTCCACTTT.

This clonotype was recorded a few times. The chain carries TRBV20-1 and TRBJ1-1; D remains unclear. Looked up from germline, CDR1 is DFQATT and CDR2 is SNEGSKA (reference sequence). The CDR3 is 13 residues long. The V and J ends lost 3 bases and 3 bases respectively, with 11 bases between them. The CDR3 region is CSASLLLDTEAFF. In nucleotides, the CDR3 is TGCAGTGCTAGTCTATTGTTGGACACTGAAGCTTTCTTT.

This clonotype was recorded at least ten times. The chain is built from TRBV20-1 and TRBJ2-1, with D perhaps given as TRBD1 or TRBD2 (5 bases each). V was pared by 4 bases and J by 6 bases, with 16 bases between. Germline V CDR1 and CDR2: DFQATT, SNEGSKA (reference sequence). This CDR3 comprises 14 residues. CDR3 sequence (DNA): TGCAGTGCTACCGGGACCTTGGCCGGCAATGAGCAGTTCTTC. Protein product: CSATGTLAGNEQFF.

This sequence joins TRBV29-1 and TRBJ1-1, with a possible D match to TRBD1 (6 bases). Trimming removed 7 bases at V and 2 bases at J, with 23 bases between. The germline CDR1 and CDR2 sequences are SQVTM and ANQGSEA. This CDR3 comprises 16 residues. CDR3 nucleotides: TGCAGCGGCGTAATCCCAGGGGTACTTTTCAACACTGAAGCTTTCTTT. It translates to CSGVIPGVLFNTEAFF.

This clonotype was counted many times. The rearrangement uses TRBV4-2 and TRBJ2-1, with 9 nucleotides matching TRBD2. The V and J ends lost 0 bases and 0 bases, in that order; junction bases with no gene match: 6. This CDR3 comprises 18 residues. Germline V gene data show CDR1 as LGHNA and CDR2 as YNFKEQ. The CDR3 reads CASSQDASGVSSYNEQFF. The CDR3 DNA follows: TGTGCCAGCAGCCAAGACGCTAGCGGGGTAAGCTCCTACAATGAGCAGTTCTTC.

This clonotype was seen a few times. The V call is TRBV7-2, the J call TRBJ2-7; 8 nucleotides align to TRBD1. Germline CDR1 reads SGHTA; CDR2 reads FQGNSA. The CDR3 covers 16 residues. Losses at the gene ends were 2 bases for V and 4 bases for J; bases not matched to a gene: 10. The CDR3 DNA reads TGTGCCAGCAGCTTACGGGGGCAGGGGGCTTTATACGAGCAGTACTTC. Amino acid sequence: CASSLRGQGALYEQYF.

This clonotype was recorded at least ten times. V is TRBV5-6 and J is TRBJ2-1; no reliable D call. Germline V gene data show CDR1 as SGHDT and CDR2 as YYEEEE. There are 16 residues in the CDR3. Trimming left V 0 bases short and J 0 bases short, with 10 bases between. The DNA for the CDR3 is TGTGCCAGCAGCTTGGCAGCGTCGGGCTCCTACAATGAGCAGTTCTTC. It codes for CASSLAASGSYNEQFF.

J is TRBJ2-7 and V is TRBV20-1; D remains unclear. Between the trimmed V and J ends, which lost 2 bases and 5 bases, there was a span of 13 bases. Germline CDR1 and CDR2: DFQATT and SNEGSKA (reference sequence). The CDR3 consists of 13 residues. DNA for the CDR3: TGCAGTGCTAGACCCCAGGTATCCGACGAGCAGTACTTC. Encoded protein: CSARPQVSDEQYF.

This clonotype was seen a few times. The V and J genes are TRBV5-1 and TRBJ2-7, with a tentative D call TRBD2 (5 bases). The CDR3 extends over 15 amino acids. The V end lost 5 bases, the J end lost 1 base, and 16 bases lay between the germline ends. Germline-derived CDR1 and CDR2 are SGHRS and YFSETQ. CDR3 coding DNA: TGCGCCAGCAGTGGTCTAGCATGGGATTCCTACGAGCAGTACTTC. Translating gives CASSGLAWDSYEQYF.

This chain joins TRBV9 and TRBJ2-1; tentative D call: TRBD1 (5 bases). Trimming took 2 bases from V and 5 from J, leaving 8 bases between them. The CDR3 is 13 residues long. The germline gives CDR1 SGDLS, CDR2 YYNGEE. The CDR3 nucleotides are TGTGCCAGCAGCGTCGACAGTGACAATGAGCAGTTCTTC. It codes for CASSVDSDNEQFF. Variable domain in full (rest from reference TRBV9 and TRBJ2-1): DSGVTQTPKHLITATGQRVTLRCSPRSGDLSVYWYQQSLDQGLQFLIQYYNGEERAKGNILERFSAQQFPDLHSELNLSSLELGDSALYFCASSVDSDNEQFFGPGTRLTVL.

This clonotype has a count of ten or more. This chain connects TRBV3-1 to TRBJ2-7; 9 nucleotides align to TRBD2. Germline V gene data show CDR1 as LGHDT and CDR2 as YNNKEL (reference sequence). V was clipped by 4 bases and J by 4 bases; unmatched bases: 11. There are 16 residues in the CDR3. The CDR3 DNA follows: TGTGCCAGCAGCCCTCCCCCAAGCGGGGGGCCGTACGAGCAGTACTTC. Protein: CASSPPPSGGPYEQYF.

This clonotype was counted between two and nine times. The chain recombines TRBV4-3 with TRBJ2-7; tentative D call: TRBD1 (5 bases). The V gene's germline CDR1 is LGHNA and CDR2 YSLEER. Deletions cut 4 bases from V and 2 bases from J, with 15 bases between. There are 15 residues in the CDR3. The CDR3 loop is CASSPGRTIPYEQYF. The CDR3 DNA reads as TGCGCCAGCAGCCCTGGACGGACAATACCCTACGAGCAGTACTTC.

Many counts were recorded for this clonotype. This chain joins TRBV4-1 and TRBJ2-3; 7 nucleotides agree with TRBD2. The CDR3 runs to 16 residues. The junction had 7 bases not matched to a gene; V was cut back by 4 bases and J by 0 bases. Per germline, CDR1 MGHRA and CDR2 YSYEKL. This CDR3 reads CASSPASSGSTDTQYF. CDR3 sequence (DNA): TGCGCCAGCAGCCCCGCGTCTAGCGGAAGCACAGATACGCAGTATTTT.

This chain uses TRBV28 with TRBJ2-7; D remains ambiguous. V lost 5 bases to trimming and J lost 5 bases, with 22 bases between them. The germline V gene has CDR1 MDHEN and CDR2 SYDVKM. The CDR3 extends over 16 amino acids. CDR3 nucleotides: TGTGCCAGCAGTCTCCGCCAACTTGGGGTCACGGACGAGCAGTACTTC. This codes for CASSLRQLGVTDEQYF.